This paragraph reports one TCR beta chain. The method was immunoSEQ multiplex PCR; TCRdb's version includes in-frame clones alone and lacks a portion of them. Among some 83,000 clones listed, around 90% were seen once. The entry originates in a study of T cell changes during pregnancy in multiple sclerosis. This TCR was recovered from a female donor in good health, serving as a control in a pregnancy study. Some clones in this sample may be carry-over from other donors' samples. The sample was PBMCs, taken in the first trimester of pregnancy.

CDR3 bases: TGTGCCAGCAGTCTAAGGGTACTAGACTACGAGCAGTACTTC. Amino acid sequence: CASSLRVLDYEQYF. The V gene is TRBV27, the J gene TRBJ2-7, with D maybe TRBD2 (5 bases). CDR1 and CDR2 from the germline V gene are MNHEY and SMNVEV (reference sequence). The CDR3 length is 14 residues. The V end was cut by 5 bases, the J end by 3 bases, with 14 bases between.